Listed below are T cell receptor beta chains from one sample, sequenced in a study of T cell repertoires in ileal Crohn's disease. Sequenced by immunoSEQ multiplex PCR; TCRdb stores in-frame clones only, minus some. The top ten hold around 20% of the sample, which has approximately 27,000 clones, 80% seen once. Sequencing used ileal tissue. The source is an adult with Crohn's disease. CDR3s include the opening cysteine and the closing phenylalanine or tryptophan. The D gene is left open where the match is weak. Size is omitted from some rows. Given values are once, few, many or a class for expanded clones.

V	size	D	J	DNA	CDR3
TRBV19	.	TRBD2	TRBJ2-3	TGTGCCAGTAGCCCCTGGACTAGCGGAGAGAGCACAGATACGCAGTATTTT	CASSPWTSGESTDTQYF
TRBV9	.	.	TRBJ1-6	TGTGCCAGCAGCCCCTACCAACTATACAGGCCGAGCTCCTATAATTCACCCCTCCACTTT	CASSPYQLYRPSSYNSPLHF
TRBV11-1	.	TRBD2	TRBJ2-3	TGTGCCAGCAGCTCTTGGGGGGGGAGCACAGATACGCAGTATTTT	CASSSWGGSTDTQYF
TRBV7-3	.	TRBD2	TRBJ2-2	TGTGCCAGCAGCTCTAGCGGGCCGAACACCGGGGAGCTGTTTTTT	CASSSSGPNTGELFF
TRBV5-6	few	TRBD2	TRBJ2-5	TGTGCCAGCAGCCTCGGGACTAGCCCTCAGGGGGAGACCCAGTACTTC	CASSLGTSPQGETQYF
TRBV4-2	once	TRBD1	TRBJ1-2	TGTGCCAGCAGCCAAGCGGGACAGGATTATGGCTACACCTTC	CASSQAGQDYGYTF
TRBV7-2	.	.	TRBJ1-4	TGTGCCAGCAGCTTACGAAGGGGAACTAATGAAAAACTGTTTTTT	CASSLRRGTNEKLFF
TRBV6-5	.	.	TRBJ2-1	TGTGCCAGCAGTTCTTCCGGGACTTCTTATCTCATGCAGTTCTTC	CASSSSGTSYLMQFF
TRBV2	.	.	TRBJ1-2	TGTGCCAGCAGTGAGGGCCGGGGGTTGGGCTATGGCTACACCTTC	CASSEGRGLGYGYTF
TRBV19	.	TRBD1	TRBJ2-3	TGTGCCAGTAGTATAGTTTGGCGCAGGGGGCAGGGAGATACGCAGTATTTT	CASSIVWRRGQGDTQYF
TRBV11-1	.	TRBD1	TRBJ2-5	TGTGCCAGCAGCGGGGACAGGGATGAGACCCAGTACTTC	CASSGDRDETQYF
TRBV18	.	TRBD2	TRBJ2-3	TGTGCCAGCTCACCATTTGGTTCAGGGAGGGGCGATACGCAGTATTTT	CASSPFGSGRGDTQYF
TRBV9	few	TRBD1	TRBJ2-1	TGTGCCAGCAGCGGCGACAGGGTGAATGAGCAGTTCTTC	CASSGDRVNEQFF